The 17 T cell receptor beta chains presented below share a single source sample, sequenced in a study of shared T cell receptors in the human thymus. Here immunoSEQ multiplex PCR was the method, and the copy in TCRdb shows in-frame clones only, minus some. This table has a few hundred thousand clones, 95% appearing once. Source material: thymocytes. Receptors originate from a human donor.

The gene calls are TRBV5-5 and TRBJ2-7; TRBD2 agrees at 8 bases. The CDR3 is 13 residues long. CDR1 and CDR2 (germline): SGHKS, YYEKEE (reference sequence). Trimming took 3 bases from V and 3 from J; bases not matched to a gene: 2. The CDR3 nucleotides are TGTGCCAGCAGCTCCGGGACTAGCTACGAGCAGTACTTC. Residues: CASSSGTSYEQYF.

The chain uses TRBV29-1 and TRBJ2-1; D gene unclear. This CDR3 has 13 residues. CDR1 is SQVTM and CDR2 is ANQGSEA in the germline V gene. Trimming cost V 6 bases and J 4 bases, with 13 bases left between them. CDR3 nucleotide sequence: TGCAGCGTCCCCAGGTCCCTATACAATGAGCAGTTCTTC. Amino acids: CSVPRSLYNEQFF.

The chain combines TRBV28 with TRBJ2-5; D uncertain. The V end was cut by 7 bases, the J end by 5 bases, with 23 bases between. The CDR3 loop spans 16 amino acids. Germline loops: CDR1 MDHEN, CDR2 SYDVKM. The CDR3 sequence is CASTFGRTHVRETQYF. CDR3 nucleotide sequence: TGTGCCAGCACCTTTGGACGAACGCATGTTCGGGAGACCCAGTACTTC.

The chain uses TRBV28 and TRBJ1-5; weak D call: TRBD1 (6 bases). Germline CDR1 MDHEN, CDR2 SYDVKM. Trimming took off 7 bases at V and 2 bases at J, with 15 bases between the two ends. The CDR3 is 15 amino acids. The CDR3 loop is CASTSYRGGNQPQHF. In nucleotides, the CDR3 is TGTGCCAGCACCTCATATAGGGGGGGCAATCAGCCCCAGCATTTT.

The rearrangement links TRBV5-4 to TRBJ1-2; D is perhaps TRBD1 (6 bases). V lost 0 bases and J 4 bases, leaving 16 bases between the germline ends. The CDR3 spans 16 residues. Germline V gene sequence: CDR1 SGHNT, CDR2 YYREEE (reference sequence). The DNA for the CDR3 is TGTGCCAGCAGCTTGGCAGGGGCAACCGGGGGCTATGGCTACACCTTC. Protein sequence: CASSLAGATGGYGYTF.

The gene calls are TRBV19 and TRBJ1-2; 7 positions agree with TRBD1. Trimming took 11 bases from V and 0 from J; bases not matched to a gene: 12. The V gene's germline CDR1 is LNHDA and CDR2 SQIVND (reference sequence). The CDR3 consists of 15 residues. Written as DNA, the CDR3 is TGTGCCGGAAAAAACCGGGACAGTGCTAACTATGGCTACACCTTC. Residues: CAGKNRDSANYGYTF.

This sequence joins TRBV7-9 and TRBJ2-7; a weak D match, TRBD2 (5 bases). Germline-derived CDR1 and CDR2 are SEHNR and FQNEAQ (reference sequence). The V end lost 5 bases, the J end lost 0 bases, and 20 bases lay between the germline ends. The CDR3 is made up of 17 amino acids. The CDR3 here is CASSTHPDSGSSYEQYF. In nucleotides, the CDR3 is TGTGCCAGCAGCACCCACCCGGACTCTGGGAGCTCCTACGAGCAGTACTTC.

This chain joins TRBV30 and TRBJ1-1; a possible D gene is TRBD1 (5 bases). V was clipped by 1 base and J by 11 bases, with 20 bases between them. This CDR3 comprises 14 residues. Germline values: CDR1 GTSNPN, CDR2 SVGIG (reference sequence). The CDR3 region is CAWSGGSPQRDAFF. Here the CDR3 DNA reads TGTGCCTGGAGTGGGGGGAGTCCTCAAAGGGATGCTTTCTTT. The full variable domain, rest sourced from reference TRBV30 and TRBJ1-1, is SQTIHQWPATLVQPVGSPLSLECTVEGTSNPNLYWYRQAAGRGLQLLFYSVGIGQISSEVPQNLSASRPQDRQFILSSKKLLLSDSGFYLCAWSGGSPQRDAFFGQGTRLTVV.

This chain links TRBV5-1 with TRBJ2-7; 9 nucleotides agree with TRBD1. Looked up from germline, CDR1 is SGHRS and CDR2 is YFSETQ. The CDR3 is 14 amino acids. J lost 6 bases, V lost 0 bases, and 4 bases had no gene match. The CDR3 DNA reads TGCGCCAGCAGCTTGGGGACAGGGGAGGCCGAGCAGTACTTC. Its protein product is CASSLGTGEAEQYF. Based on the CDR3 plus reference TRBV5-1 and TRBJ2-7, the full variable domain is KAGVTQTPRYLIKTRGQQVTLSCSPISGHRSVSWYQQTPGQGLQFLFEYFSETQRNKGNFPGRFSGRQFSNSRSEMNVSTLELGDSALYLCASSLGTGEAEQYFGPGTRLTVT.

The chain couples TRBV7-8 to TRBJ1-4, with 7 bases aligning to TRBD1. Per the germline V gene, CDR1 is SGHVS and CDR2 is FQNEAQ. This CDR3 is built from 14 residues. With V trimmed by 2 bases and J by 8 bases, 5 bases remained unmatched. CDR3 in DNA: TGTGCCAGCAGCTTAACGCTGGACAGGGAAAAACTGTTTTTT. Its translation: CASSLTLDREKLFF.

The CDR3 nucleotides read TGTGCCACCAGCAGAGCCGGGTACCAAGAGACCCAGTACTTC. Translated, it gives CATSRAGYQETQYF. The J gene is TRBJ2-5, the V gene TRBV15, with no clear D. The germline gives CDR1 LNHNV, CDR2 YYDKDF (reference sequence). CDR3 length: 14 residues. Trimming took 1 base from V and 0 from J, leaving 6 bases between them.

This chain links TRBV4-1 with TRBJ1-3; D gene unclear. V dropped 0 bases and J dropped 0 bases, with 6 bases sitting between them. The germline gives CDR1 MGHRA, CDR2 YSYEKL. The CDR3 is 15 amino acids. The CDR3 bases are TGCGCCAGCAGCCAAGAAACAGCCTCTGGAAACACCATATATTTT. Its translation: CASSQETASGNTIYF.

The rearrangement links TRBV7-2 to TRBJ1-5; 12 nucleotides match TRBD1. V was clipped by 5 bases and J by 7 bases; unmatched bases: 6. Germline CDR1 and CDR2: SGHTA and FQGNSA. The CDR3 contains 15 residues. The DNA for the CDR3 is TGTGCCAGCAGCCAACAGGGACAGGGGGCACAGCCCCAGCATTTT. This encodes CASSQQGQGAQPQHF.

The rearrangement links TRBV21-1 to TRBJ1-3; the table names TRBD1, a call not compared with the DNA. TRBV21-1 represents a pseudogene. This CDR3 contains 19 residues. The CDR3 coding sequence is TGTGCCAGCAGCAAAGTGGCGTTTAAAGGGACAGCTTCTGGAAACACCATATATTTT. As protein: CASSKVAFKGTASGNTIYF.

This chain uses TRBV28 with TRBJ2-7; TRBD2 agrees at 8 bases. V gave up 3 bases and J gave up 4 bases; unmatched junction bases: 11. This CDR3 spans 16 amino acids. Germline V gene data show CDR1 as MDHEN and CDR2 as SYDVKM. CDR3 amino acids: CASSFPTGTSHYEQYF. In nucleotides, the CDR3 is TGTGCCAGCAGTTTTCCCACCGGGACTAGTCATTACGAGCAGTACTTC.

The chain uses TRBV6-5 and TRBJ2-7, with D unclear. The CDR3 loop spans 14 amino acids. Germline CDR1 MNHEY, CDR2 SVGAGI. Between the trimmed V and J ends, which lost 0 bases and 2 bases, there was a span of 8 bases. In nucleotides, the CDR3 is TGTGCCAGCAGTTACTCGCCGCATCCCTACGAGCAGTACTTC. Residues: CASSYSPHPYEQYF.

A remark on this clone: The junction differs from germline at one of its ends, possibly a read error. The chain employs TRBV27 and TRBJ2-7; 9 bases are shared with TRBD2. The germline V gene has CDR1 MNHEY and CDR2 SMNVEV (reference sequence). The CDR3 length is 16 residues. CDR3 loop: CASSLWGSGGPYGQYF. The CDR3 DNA is TGTGCCAGCAGTTTATGGGGTAGCGGGGGCCCTTACGGGCAGTACTTC.